This T cell receptor (beta chain) was sequenced during a study of control samples from healthy donors and cancer patients. The CDR3 is made up of 14 amino acids. The V and J ends lost 8 bases and 6 bases respectively, with 19 bases between them. Looked up from germline, CDR1 is LNHDA and CDR2 is SQIVND (reference sequence). Produced via immunoSEQ multiplex PCR; TCRdb's table is partial and in-frame only. The sample records tens of thousands of clones, about 89% being singletons. The receptor's source is a woman in her forties or fifties with head and neck cancer. The rearrangement joins TRBV19 to TRBJ1-1; a weak D match, TRBD1 (5 bases). Sequenced input: PBMCs. CDR3 region: CASGPPGPYAEAFF. CDR3 DNA: TGTGCCAGTGGCCCTCCGGGACCTTACGCTGAAGCTTTCTTT.